This T cell receptor beta chain was sequenced in a study of cytomegalovirus exposure and HLA in healthy donors. Overall study results and limits: Researchers reported in a later analysis that a missense DCLRE1C variant was tied to TCR beta V- and J-gene trimming. Data from an earlier analysis indicated that most TCR beta V segments were productive either about 90% or about 30% of the time.

Germline lookup yields CDR1 MDHEN and CDR2 SYDVKM. V gave up 5 bases and J gave up 1 base, with 12 bases separating them. This CDR3 is 15 amino acids long. Note on this clone: Its antigen remains unknown.

The donors (healthy individuals) were bone marrow donors. PCR used 60 Vbeta primers and 13 Jbeta primers. The method was immunoSEQ multiplex PCR; TCRdb's version includes in-frame clones alone and lacks a portion of them. The sample lists roughly 150,000 clones, about four fifths seen once, with more than 0.85% in the top ten. Sequencing input: PBMCs. This chain uses TRBV28 with TRBJ2-4, with D possibly matching TRBD2 (5 bases). The clonotype originates from a man in his thirties or forties in good health and CMV-seronegative. The chain's CDR3 is CASSGSGTAKNIQYF. The CDR3, as DNA: TGTGCCAGCAGTGGATCGGGAACGGCCAAAAACATTCAGTACTTC. The complete variable domain, with remaining parts taken from reference TRBV28 and TRBJ2-4, reads DVKVTQSSRYLVKRTGEKVFLECVQDMDHENMFWYRQDPGLGLRLIYFSYDVKMKEKGDIPEGYSVSREKKERFSLILESASTNQTSMYLCASSGSGTAKNIQYFGAGTRLSVL.